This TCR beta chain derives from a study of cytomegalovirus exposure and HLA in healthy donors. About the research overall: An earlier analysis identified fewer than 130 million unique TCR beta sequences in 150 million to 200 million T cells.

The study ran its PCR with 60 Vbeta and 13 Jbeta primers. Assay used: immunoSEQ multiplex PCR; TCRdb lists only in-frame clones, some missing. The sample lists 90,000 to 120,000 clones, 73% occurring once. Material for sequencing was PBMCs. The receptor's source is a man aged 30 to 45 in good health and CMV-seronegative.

The DNA for the CDR3 is TGCAGCGTTGACACAGCGGGGGGGGGAGAAGATACGCAGTATTTT. Its translation is CSVDTAGGGEDTQYF. This sequence joins TRBV29-1 and TRBJ2-3, with 10 bases lining up with TRBD2. Germline lookup yields CDR1 SQVTM and CDR2 ANQGSEA. The V gene end was trimmed by 3 bases and the J gene end by 5 bases; junction bases not matched to a gene: 8. The CDR3 has 15 amino acids.